This TCR beta chain was captured by sequencing in a study of blood T cells in healthy people across ages. Study-wide findings and caveats: Underestimates were what the diversity estimates from one million T cells were considered to be.

With regard to this clonotype: Its antigen is still unknown.

With a J-beta primer mix and a sample-barcoded 5' primer, a second PCR ran about 7 to 12 cycles. Any given sample supplied a minimum of 2.5 million CDR3-containing paired-end reads. MiXCR was run by TCRdb on the 5' RACE reads, yielding one entry per CDR3 protein. Of roughly 2 million distinct CDR3 sequences listed, about 50% are singletons. Researchers isolated at least 6.5 million PBMCs per sample. The V gene's germline CDR1 is SQVTM and CDR2 ANQGSEA. The CDR3 length is 13 residues. V was cut by 5 bases and J by 2 bases, with 13 bases left in between. The chain recombines TRBV29-1 with TRBJ2-7, with D tentatively TRBD1 or TRBD2 (5 bases each). The sequencing sample was made of blood. This TCR was recovered from a woman in her forties in good health. This CDR3 reads CSVSGTPAYEQYF. DNA for the CDR3: TGCAGCGTTTCAGGGACCCCCGCCTACGAGCAGTACTTC.